This TCR beta chain stems from a study of T-cell memory formation after mild COVID-19. 5'RACE primed at constant segments yielded TCR alpha and TCR beta cDNA libraries bearing sample barcodes and UMIs. TCRdb re-derived calls from the 5' RACE reads in MiXCR, one entry per CDR3 protein. The sample lists hundreds of thousands of distinct CDR3 sequences, more than 20% occurring once. From germline, CDR1 is LNHNV and CDR2 YYDKDF (reference sequence). V lost 1 base to trimming and J lost 7 bases, with 13 bases between them. The CDR3 has 14 amino acids. This chain joins TRBV15 and TRBJ2-5; tentatively, D is TRBD2 (6 bases). Sequenced sample: PBMCs or a T cell subset sorted from them (not recorded which). The source of this sequence is a man between 18 and 35 years old who had mild COVID-19 (a few samples of this study predate the infection). Cell type and time point are not known. CDR3: CATSRGGDDGTQYF. The CDR3 coding sequence is TGTGCCACCAGCAGAGGGGGGGACGACGGGACCCAGTACTTC.